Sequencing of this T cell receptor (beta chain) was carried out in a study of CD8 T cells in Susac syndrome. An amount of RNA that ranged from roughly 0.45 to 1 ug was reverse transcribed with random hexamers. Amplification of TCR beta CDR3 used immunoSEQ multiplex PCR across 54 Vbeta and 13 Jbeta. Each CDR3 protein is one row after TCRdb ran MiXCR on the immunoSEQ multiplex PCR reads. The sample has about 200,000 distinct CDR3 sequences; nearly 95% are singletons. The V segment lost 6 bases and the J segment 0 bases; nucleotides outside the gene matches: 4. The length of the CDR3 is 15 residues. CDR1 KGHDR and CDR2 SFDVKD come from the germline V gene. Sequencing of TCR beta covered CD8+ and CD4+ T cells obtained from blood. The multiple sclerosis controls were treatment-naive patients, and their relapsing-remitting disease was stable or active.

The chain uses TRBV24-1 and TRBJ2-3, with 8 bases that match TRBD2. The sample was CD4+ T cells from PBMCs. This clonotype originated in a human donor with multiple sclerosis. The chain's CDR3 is CATSTSGYSTDTQYF. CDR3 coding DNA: TGTGCCACCAGTACTAGCGGATATAGCACAGATACGCAGTATTTT.